This record looks at one T cell receptor beta chain sequence and its context. J was trimmed by 3 bases and V by 0 bases; bases with no gene match: 5. Germline V lookup: CDR1 LNHNV, CDR2 YYDKDF (reference sequence). This CDR3 region has 16 residues. Those who donated were healthy HIV-negative adults, with no recent acute infections or vaccinations reported. This sample was taken from a study of shared clonotypes between healthy human individuals. The method was immunoSEQ multiplex PCR; TCRdb's version includes in-frame clones alone and lacks a portion of them. The sample comprises approximately 640,000 clones, around 91% of which are singletons, and more than 30% rests with the top ten.

The chain recombines TRBV15 with TRBJ2-5; 9 bases are shared with TRBD1. This sequence originates from a man younger than 35 in good health. Some clones in this sample may be carry-over from other donors' samples. Sample: memory CD8+ T cells from PBMCs. Sample subset: CD45RO+ cells pooled with CCR7-negative TemRA cells. The DNA for the CDR3 is TGTGCCACCAGCAGAGATACTGGGACAGGGAAAGAGACCCAGTACTTC. Amino acids: CATSRDTGTGKETQYF.